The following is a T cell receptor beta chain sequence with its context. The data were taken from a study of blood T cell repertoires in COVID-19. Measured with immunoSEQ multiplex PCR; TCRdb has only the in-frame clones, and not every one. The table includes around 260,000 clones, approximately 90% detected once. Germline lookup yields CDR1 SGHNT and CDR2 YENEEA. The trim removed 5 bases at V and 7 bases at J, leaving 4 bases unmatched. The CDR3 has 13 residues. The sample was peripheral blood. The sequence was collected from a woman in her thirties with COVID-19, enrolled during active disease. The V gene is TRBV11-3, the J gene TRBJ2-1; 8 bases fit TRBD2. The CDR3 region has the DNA TGTGCCAGCAGCCGCACGGGGGGGAATGAGCAGTTCTTC. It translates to CASSRTGGNEQFF.